This TCR beta chain was observed in a study of blood T cell repertoires in COVID-19. Background on the study: Acute and convalescent COVID-19 samples came from the United States, Italy and Spain. From T cells, B-cell-depleted T cells, or PBMCs came the material, which was cDNA or gDNA.

Original processing methods: Amplification of reference gene primers provided the estimated nucleated cell counts. Profiled with immunoSEQ multiplex PCR; TCRdb holds only in-frame clones, not every one. V, J and clone size are those of that table, while D and trimming were read from the DNA. The sample records roughly 170,000 clones, 88% being singletons. This CDR3 is 15 amino acids long. V lost 2 bases, J lost 4 bases, and 11 bases lay in between. Germline V CDR1 and CDR2: KGHDR, SFDVKD. The V call is TRBV24-1, the J call TRBJ2-1, with D maybe TRBD2 (6 bases). This clonotype was sampled from a man in his 60s with acute or convalescent COVID-19. Sequenced: peripheral blood. CDR3 in amino acids: CATSDYRLDYNEQFF. The CDR3 DNA reads TGTGCCACCAGTGATTATCGACTAGATTACAATGAGCAGTTCTTC.